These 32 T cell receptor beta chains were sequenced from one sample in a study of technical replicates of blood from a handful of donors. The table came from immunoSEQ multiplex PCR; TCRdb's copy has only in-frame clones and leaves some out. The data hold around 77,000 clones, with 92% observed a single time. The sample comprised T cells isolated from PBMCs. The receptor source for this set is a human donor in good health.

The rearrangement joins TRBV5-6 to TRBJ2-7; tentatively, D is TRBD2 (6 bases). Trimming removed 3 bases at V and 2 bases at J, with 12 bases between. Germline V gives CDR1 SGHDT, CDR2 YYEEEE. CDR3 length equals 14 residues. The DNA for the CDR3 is TGTGCCAGCAGCTATAGCGGTAATCCCTACGAGCAGTACTTC. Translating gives CASSYSGNPYEQYF.

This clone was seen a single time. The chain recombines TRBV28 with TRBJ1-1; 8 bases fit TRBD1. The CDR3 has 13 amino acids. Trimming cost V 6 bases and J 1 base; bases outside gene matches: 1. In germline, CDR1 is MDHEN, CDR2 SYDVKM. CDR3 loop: CASRGQGNTEAFF. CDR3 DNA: TGTGCCAGCAGAGGACAGGGGAACACTGAAGCTTTCTTT.

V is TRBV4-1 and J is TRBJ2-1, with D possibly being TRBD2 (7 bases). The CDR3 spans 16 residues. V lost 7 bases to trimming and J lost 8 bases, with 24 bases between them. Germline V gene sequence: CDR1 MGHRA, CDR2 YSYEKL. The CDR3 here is CASTKRGDSGGDEQFF. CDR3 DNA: TGCGCCAGCACCAAAAGGGGGGATTCGGGGGGCGATGAGCAGTTCTTC.

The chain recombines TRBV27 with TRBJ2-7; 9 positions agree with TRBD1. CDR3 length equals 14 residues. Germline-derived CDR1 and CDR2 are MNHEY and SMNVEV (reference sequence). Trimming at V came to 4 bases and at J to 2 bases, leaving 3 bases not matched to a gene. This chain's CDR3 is CASSSDRGTYEQYF. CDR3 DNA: TGTGCCAGCAGTTCCGACAGGGGGACCTACGAGCAGTACTTC.

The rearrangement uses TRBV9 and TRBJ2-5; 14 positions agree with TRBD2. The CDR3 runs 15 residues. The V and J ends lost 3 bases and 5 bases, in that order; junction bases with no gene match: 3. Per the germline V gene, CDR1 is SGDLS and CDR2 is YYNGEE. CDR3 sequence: CASSEGLAGEETQYF. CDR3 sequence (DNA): TGTGCCAGCAGCGAGGGACTAGCGGGAGAGGAGACCCAGTACTTC.

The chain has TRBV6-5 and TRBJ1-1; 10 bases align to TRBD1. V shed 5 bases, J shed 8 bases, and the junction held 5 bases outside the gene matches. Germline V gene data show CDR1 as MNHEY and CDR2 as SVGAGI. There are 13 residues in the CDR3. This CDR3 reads CASSLDRGREAFF. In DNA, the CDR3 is TGTGCCAGCAGTCTAGACAGGGGGCGCGAAGCTTTCTTT.

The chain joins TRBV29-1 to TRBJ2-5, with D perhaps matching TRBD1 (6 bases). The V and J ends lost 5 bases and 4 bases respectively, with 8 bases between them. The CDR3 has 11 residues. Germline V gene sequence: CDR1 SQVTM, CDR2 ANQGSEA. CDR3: CSVTGLETQYF. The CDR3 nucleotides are TGCAGCGTTACAGGGTTAGAGACCCAGTACTTC.

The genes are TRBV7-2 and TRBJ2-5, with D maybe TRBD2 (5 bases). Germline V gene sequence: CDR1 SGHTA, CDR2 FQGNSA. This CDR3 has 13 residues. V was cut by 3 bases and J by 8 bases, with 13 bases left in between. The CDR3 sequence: CASSFEDLRTQYF. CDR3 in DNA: TGTGCCAGCAGCTTTGAGGACTTGCGAACCCAGTACTTC.

The CDR3 region is CASSGTANYLYGYTF. The CDR3 bases are TGTGCCAGCAGTGGGACAGCCAATTACCTCTATGGCTACACCTTC. The chain couples TRBV2 to TRBJ1-2, with D possibly TRBD1 on 6 matching bases. V lost 4 bases and J 4 bases, leaving 16 bases between the germline ends. The CDR3 is made up of 15 amino acids. CDR1 SNHLY and CDR2 FYNNEI come from the germline V gene.

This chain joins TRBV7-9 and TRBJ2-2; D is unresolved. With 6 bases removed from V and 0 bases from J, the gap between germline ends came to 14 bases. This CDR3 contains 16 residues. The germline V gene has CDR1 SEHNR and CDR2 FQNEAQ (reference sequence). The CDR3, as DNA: TGTGCCAGCAGACGAAAGCTACCGCCGAACACCGGGGAGCTGTTTTTT. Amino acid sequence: CASRRKLPPNTGELFF.

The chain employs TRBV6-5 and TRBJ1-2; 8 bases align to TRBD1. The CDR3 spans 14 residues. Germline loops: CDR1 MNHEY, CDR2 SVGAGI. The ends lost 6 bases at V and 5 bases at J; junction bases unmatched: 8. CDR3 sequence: CASSPGQGGYGYTF. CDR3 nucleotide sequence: TGTGCCAGCAGCCCCGGACAGGGAGGATATGGCTACACCTTC.

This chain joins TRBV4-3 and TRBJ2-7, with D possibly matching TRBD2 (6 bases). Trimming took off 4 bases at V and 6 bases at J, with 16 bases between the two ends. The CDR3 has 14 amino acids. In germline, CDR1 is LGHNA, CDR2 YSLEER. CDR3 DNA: TGCGCCAGCAGCCCTGGGACTTACCCCTCCGAGCAGTACTTC. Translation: CASSPGTYPSEQYF.

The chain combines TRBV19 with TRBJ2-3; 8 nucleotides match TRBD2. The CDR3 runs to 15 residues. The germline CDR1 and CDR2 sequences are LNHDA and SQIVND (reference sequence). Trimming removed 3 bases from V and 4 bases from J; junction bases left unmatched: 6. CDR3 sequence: CASSIGREGPDTQYF. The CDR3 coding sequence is TGTGCCAGTAGTATCGGGAGGGAGGGCCCAGATACGCAGTATTTT. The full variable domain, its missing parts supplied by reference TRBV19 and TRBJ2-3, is DGGITQSPKYLFRKEGQNVTLSCEQNLNHDAMYWYRQDPGQGLRLIYYSQIVNDFQKGDIAEGYSVSREKKESFPLTVTSAQKNPTAFYLCASSIGREGPDTQYFGPGTRLTVL.

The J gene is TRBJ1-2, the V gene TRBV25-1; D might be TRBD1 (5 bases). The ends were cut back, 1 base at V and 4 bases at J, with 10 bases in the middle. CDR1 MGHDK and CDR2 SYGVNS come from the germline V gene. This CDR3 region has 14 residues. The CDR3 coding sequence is TGTGCCAGCAGTGAATCGTCAGGGATCTATGGCTACACCTTC. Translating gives CASSESSGIYGYTF.

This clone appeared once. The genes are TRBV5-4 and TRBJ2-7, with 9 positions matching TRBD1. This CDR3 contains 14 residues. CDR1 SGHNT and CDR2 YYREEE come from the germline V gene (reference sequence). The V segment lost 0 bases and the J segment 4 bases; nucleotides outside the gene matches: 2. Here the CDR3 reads CASSLGQGEYEQYF. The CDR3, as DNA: TGTGCCAGCAGCTTGGGACAGGGGGAGTACGAGCAGTACTTC.

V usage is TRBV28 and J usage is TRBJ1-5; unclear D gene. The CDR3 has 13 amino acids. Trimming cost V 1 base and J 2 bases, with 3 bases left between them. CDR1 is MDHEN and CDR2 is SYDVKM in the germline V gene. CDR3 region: CASSLSGNQPQHF. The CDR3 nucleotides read TGTGCCAGCAGTTTATCCGGCAATCAGCCCCAGCATTTT. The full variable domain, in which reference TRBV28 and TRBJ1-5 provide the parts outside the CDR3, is DVKVTQSSRYLVKRTGEKVFLECVQDMDHENMFWYRQDPGLGLRLIYFSYDVKMKEKGDIPEGYSVSREKKERFSLILESASTNQTSMYLCASSLSGNQPQHFGDGTRLSIL.

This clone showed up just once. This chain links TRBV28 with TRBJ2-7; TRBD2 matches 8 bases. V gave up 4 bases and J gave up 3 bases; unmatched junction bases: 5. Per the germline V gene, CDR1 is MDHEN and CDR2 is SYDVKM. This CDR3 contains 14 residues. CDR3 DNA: TGTGCCAGCAGTTGGGGACTAGGGGGCTACGAGCAGTACTTC. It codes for CASSWGLGGYEQYF.

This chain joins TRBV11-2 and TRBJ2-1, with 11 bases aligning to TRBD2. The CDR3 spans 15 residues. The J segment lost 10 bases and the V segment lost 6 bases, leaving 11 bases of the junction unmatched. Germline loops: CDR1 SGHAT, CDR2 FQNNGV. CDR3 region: CASRPTSGNLPEQFF. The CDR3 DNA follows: TGTGCCAGCAGGCCGACTAGCGGGAATCTCCCCGAGCAGTTCTTC.

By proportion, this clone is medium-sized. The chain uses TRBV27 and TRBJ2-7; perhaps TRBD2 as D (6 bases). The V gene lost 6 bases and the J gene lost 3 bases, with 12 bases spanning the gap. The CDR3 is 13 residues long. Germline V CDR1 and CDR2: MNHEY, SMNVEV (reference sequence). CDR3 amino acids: CASSGGDGYEQYF. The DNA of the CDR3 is TGTGCCAGCAGCGGGGGAGACGGCTACGAGCAGTACTTC.

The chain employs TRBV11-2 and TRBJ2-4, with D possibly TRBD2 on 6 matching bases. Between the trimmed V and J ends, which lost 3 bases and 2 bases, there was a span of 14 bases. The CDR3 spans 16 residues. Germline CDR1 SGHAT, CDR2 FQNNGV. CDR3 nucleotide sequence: TGTGCCAGCAGCTTTGGGCAGGCGGGGACCAAAAACATTCAGTACTTC. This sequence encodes CASSFGQAGTKNIQYF. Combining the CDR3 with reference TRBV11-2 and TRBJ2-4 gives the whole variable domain EAGVAQSPRYKIIEKRQSVAFWCNPISGHATLYWYQQILGQGPKLLIQFQNNGVVDDSQLPKDRFSAERLKGVDSTLKIQPAKLEDSAVYLCASSFGQAGTKNIQYFGAGTRLSVL.

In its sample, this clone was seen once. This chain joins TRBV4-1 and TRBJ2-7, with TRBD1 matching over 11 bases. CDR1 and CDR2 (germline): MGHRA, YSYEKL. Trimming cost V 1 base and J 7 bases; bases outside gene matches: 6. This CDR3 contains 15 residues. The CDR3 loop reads CASSQARGQGAEQYF. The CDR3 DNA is TGCGCCAGCAGCCAAGCCCGAGGACAGGGGGCTGAGCAGTACTTC.

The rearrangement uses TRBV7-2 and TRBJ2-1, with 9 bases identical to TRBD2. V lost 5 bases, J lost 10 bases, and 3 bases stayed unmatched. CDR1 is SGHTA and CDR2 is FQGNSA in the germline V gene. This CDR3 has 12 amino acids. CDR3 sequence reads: CASSGSGREQFF. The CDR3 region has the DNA TGTGCCAGCAGCGGTAGCGGGAGAGAGCAGTTCTTC.

The CDR3 DNA is TGCGCCAGCAGAAGCGGAGGGGGCAAAACTGAAGCTTTCTTT. It encodes CASRSGGGKTEAFF. The chain joins TRBV10-2 to TRBJ1-1; 7 nucleotides match TRBD1. The V segment lost 6 bases and the J segment 5 bases; nucleotides outside the gene matches: 9. In germline, CDR1 is WSHSY, CDR2 SAAADI. The CDR3 runs to 14 residues.

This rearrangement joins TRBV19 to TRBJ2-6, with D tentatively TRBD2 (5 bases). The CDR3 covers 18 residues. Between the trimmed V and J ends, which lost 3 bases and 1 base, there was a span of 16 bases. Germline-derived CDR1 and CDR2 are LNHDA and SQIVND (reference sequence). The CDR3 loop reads CASSMSPGTTSGANVLTF. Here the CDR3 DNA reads TGTGCCAGTAGTATGAGCCCGGGAACTACTTCTGGGGCCAACGTCCTGACTTTC.

DNA for the CDR3: TGTGCCAGCAGTCTTCATGGGGGGGCTGGAAACACCATATATTTT. This encodes CASSLHGGAGNTIYF. The rearrangement uses TRBV6-5 and TRBJ1-3; D perhaps matches TRBD1 (5 bases). Trimming stripped 5 bases from V and 2 bases from J, with 13 bases between. This CDR3 is built from 15 residues. CDR1 and CDR2 from the germline V gene are MNHEY and SVGAGI.

The CDR3 DNA reads as TGTGCCAGCGCCGCAACTGCAACTAATGAAAAACTGTTTTTT. Encoded protein: CASAATATNEKLFF. V gene TRBV6-5 combines with J gene TRBJ1-4; D gene uncertain. Trimming took 8 bases from V and 0 from J, leaving 10 bases between them. The CDR3 covers 14 residues. In germline, CDR1 is MNHEY, CDR2 SVGAGI.

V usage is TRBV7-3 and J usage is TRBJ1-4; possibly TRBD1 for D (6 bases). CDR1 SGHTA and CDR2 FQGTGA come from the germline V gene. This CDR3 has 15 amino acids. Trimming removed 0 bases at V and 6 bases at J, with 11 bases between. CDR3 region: CASSLTPTGYEKLFF. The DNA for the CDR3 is TGTGCCAGCAGCTTAACCCCGACAGGCTATGAAAAACTGTTTTTT. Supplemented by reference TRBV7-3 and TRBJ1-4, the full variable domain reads GAGVSQTPSNKVTEKGKYVELRCDPISGHTALYWYRQSLGQGPEFLIYFQGTGAADDSGLPNDRFFAVRPEGSVSTLKIQRTERGDSAVYLCASSLTPTGYEKLFFGSGTQLSVL.

CDR3 in amino acids: CASSLDGQGAIGTQYF. The CDR3 DNA sequence: TGTGCCAGCAGCTTAGATGGACAGGGGGCAATAGGGACGCAGTATTTT. This chain links TRBV7-6 with TRBJ2-3; 11 bases are a match to TRBD1. V gave up 1 base and J gave up 9 bases; unmatched junction bases: 9. CDR1 SGHVS and CDR2 FNYEAQ come from the germline V gene. This CDR3 comprises 16 residues.

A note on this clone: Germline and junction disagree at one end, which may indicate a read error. This CDR3 is CASIEGLAGMNEQFF. The CDR3 bases are TGTGCCAGCATTGAAGGACTAGCGGGGATGAATGAGCAGTTCTTC. The chain has TRBV2 and TRBJ2-1; 12 bases match TRBD2. Germline V CDR1 and CDR2: SNHLY, FYNNEI. The CDR3 loop spans 15 amino acids.

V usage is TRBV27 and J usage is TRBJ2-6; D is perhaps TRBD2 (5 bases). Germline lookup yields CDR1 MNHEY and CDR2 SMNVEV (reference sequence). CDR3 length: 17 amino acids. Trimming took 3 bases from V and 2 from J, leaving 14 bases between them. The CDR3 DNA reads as TGTGCCAGCAGTTTTGGCAGGAGGCCCACTGGGGCCAACGTCCTGACTTTC. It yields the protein CASSFGRRPTGANVLTF.

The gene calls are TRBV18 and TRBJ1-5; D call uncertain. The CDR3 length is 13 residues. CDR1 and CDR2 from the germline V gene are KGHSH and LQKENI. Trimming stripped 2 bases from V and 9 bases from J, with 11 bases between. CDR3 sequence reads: CASSPSIVRPQHF. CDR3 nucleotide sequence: TGTGCCAGCTCACCATCGATAGTAAGGCCCCAGCATTTT.

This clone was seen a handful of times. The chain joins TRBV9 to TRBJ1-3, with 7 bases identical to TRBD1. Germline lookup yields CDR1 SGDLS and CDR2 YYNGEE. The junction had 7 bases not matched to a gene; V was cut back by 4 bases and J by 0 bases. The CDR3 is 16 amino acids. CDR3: CASSPQGTLSGNTIYF. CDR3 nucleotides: TGTGCCAGCAGCCCACAGGGGACCCTCTCTGGAAACACCATATATTTT.